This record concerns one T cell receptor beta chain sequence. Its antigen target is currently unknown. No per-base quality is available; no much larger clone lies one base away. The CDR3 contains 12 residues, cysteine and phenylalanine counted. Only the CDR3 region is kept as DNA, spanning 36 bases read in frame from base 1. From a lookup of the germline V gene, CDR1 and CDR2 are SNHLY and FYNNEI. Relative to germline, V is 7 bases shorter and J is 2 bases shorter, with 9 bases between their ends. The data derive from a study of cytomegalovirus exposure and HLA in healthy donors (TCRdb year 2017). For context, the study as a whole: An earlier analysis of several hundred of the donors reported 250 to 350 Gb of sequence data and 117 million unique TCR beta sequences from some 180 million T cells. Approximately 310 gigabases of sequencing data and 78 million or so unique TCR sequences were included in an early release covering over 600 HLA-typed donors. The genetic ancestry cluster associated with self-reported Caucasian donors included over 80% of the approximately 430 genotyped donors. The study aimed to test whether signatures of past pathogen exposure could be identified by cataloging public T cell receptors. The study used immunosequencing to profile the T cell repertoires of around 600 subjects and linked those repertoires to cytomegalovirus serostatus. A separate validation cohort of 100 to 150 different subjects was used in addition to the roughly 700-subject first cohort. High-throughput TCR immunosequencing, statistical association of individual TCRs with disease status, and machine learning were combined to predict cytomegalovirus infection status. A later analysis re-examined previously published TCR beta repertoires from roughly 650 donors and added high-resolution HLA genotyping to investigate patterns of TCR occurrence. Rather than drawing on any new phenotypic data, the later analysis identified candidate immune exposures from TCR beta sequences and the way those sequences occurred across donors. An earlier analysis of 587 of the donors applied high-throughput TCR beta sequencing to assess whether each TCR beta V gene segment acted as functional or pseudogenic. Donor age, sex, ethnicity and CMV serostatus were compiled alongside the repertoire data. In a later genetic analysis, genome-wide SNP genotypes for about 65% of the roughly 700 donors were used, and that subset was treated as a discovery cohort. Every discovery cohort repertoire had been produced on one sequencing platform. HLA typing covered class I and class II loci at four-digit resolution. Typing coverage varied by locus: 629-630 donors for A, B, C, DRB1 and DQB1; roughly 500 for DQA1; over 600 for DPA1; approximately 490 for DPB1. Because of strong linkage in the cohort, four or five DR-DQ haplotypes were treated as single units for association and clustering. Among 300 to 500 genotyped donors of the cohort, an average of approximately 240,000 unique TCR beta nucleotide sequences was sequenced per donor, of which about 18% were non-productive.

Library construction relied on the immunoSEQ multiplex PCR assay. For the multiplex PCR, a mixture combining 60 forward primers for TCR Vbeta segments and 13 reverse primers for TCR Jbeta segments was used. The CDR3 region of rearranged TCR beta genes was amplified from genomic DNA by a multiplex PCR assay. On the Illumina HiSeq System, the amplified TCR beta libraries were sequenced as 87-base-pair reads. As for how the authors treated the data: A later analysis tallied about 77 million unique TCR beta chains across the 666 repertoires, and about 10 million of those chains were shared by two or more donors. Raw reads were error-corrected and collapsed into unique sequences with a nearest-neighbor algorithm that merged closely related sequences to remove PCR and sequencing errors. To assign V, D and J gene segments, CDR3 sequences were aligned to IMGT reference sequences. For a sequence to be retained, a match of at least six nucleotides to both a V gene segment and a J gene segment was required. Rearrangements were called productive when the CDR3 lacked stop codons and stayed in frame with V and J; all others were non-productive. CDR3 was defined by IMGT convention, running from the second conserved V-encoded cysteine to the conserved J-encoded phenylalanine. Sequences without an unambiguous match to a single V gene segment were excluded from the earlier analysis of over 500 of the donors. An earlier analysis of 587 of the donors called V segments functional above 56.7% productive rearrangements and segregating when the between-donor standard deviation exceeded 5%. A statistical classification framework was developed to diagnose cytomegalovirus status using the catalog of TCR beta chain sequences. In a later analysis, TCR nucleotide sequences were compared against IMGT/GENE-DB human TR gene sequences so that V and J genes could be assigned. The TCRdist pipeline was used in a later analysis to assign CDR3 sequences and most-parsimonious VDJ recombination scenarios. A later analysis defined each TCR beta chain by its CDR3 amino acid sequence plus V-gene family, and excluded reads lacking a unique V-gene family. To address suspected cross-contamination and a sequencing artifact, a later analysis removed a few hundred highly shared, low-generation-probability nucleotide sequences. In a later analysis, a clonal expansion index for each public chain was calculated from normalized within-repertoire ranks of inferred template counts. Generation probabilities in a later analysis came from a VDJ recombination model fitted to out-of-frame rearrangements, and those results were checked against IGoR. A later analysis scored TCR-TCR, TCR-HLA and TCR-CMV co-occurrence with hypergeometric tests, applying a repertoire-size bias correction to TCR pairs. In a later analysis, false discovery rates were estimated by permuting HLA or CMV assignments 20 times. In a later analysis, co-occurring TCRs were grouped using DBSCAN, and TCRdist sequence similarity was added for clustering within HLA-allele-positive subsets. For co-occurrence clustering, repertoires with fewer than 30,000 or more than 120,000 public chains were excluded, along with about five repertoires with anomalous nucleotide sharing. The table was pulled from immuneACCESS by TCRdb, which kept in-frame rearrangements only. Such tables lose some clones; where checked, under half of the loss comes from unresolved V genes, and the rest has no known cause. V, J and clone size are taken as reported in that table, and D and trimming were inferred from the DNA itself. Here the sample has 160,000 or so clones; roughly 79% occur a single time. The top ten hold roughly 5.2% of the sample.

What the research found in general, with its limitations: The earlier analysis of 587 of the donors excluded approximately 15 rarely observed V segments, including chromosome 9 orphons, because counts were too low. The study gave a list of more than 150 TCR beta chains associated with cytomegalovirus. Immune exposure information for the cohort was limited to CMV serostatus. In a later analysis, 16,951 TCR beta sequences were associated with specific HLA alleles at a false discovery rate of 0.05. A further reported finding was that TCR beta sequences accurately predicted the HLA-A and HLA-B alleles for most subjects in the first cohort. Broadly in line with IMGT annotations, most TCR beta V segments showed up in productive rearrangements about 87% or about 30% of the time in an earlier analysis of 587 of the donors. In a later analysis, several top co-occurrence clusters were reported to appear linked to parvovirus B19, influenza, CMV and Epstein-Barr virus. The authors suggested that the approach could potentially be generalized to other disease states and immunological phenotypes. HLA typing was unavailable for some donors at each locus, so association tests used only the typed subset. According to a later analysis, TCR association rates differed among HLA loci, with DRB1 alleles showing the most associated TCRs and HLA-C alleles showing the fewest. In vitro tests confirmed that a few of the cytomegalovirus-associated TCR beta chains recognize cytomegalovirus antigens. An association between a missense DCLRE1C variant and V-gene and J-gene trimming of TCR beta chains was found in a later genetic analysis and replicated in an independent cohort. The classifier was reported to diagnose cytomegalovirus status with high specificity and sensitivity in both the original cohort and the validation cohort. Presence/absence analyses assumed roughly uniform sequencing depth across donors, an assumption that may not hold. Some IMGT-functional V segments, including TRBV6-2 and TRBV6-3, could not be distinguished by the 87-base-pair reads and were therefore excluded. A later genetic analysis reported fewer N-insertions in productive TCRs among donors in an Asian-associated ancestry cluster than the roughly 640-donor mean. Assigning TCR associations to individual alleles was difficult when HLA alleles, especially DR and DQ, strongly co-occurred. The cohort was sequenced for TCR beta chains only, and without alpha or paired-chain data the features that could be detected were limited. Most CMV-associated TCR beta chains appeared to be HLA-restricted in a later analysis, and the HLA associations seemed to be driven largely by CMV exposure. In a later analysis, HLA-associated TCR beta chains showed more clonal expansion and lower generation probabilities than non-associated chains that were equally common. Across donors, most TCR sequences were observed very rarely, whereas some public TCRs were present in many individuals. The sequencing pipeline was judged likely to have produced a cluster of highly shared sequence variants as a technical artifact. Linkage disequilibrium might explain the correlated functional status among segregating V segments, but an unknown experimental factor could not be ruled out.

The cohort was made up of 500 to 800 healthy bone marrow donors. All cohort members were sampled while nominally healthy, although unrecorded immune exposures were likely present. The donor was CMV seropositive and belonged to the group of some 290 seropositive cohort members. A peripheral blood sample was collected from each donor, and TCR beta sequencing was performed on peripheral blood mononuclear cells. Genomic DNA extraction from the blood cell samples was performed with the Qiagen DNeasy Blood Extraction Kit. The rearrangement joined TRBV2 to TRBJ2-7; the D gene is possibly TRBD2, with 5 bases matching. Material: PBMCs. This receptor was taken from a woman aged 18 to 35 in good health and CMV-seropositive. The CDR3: CASTPGTYEQYF. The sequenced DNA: TGTGCCAGCACGCCGGGAACCTACGAGCAGTACTTC.